This T cell receptor (beta chain) was observed in a study of blood T cell repertoires in COVID-19 (dated by TCRdb to 2018 to 2020). For context, the study as a whole: Collaborator samples came from the United States, Italy and Spain and covered acute and convalescent phases of COVID-19. The material from the prospective study consisted of cDNA or gDNA derived from T cells, B-cell-depleted T cells, or PBMCs. The dataset comprised deeply sampled blood TCRbeta repertoires from subjects exposed to, actively infected with, or recovered from COVID-19. The repertoires were released in a freely available public database meant as a resource for research on the immune response to SARS-CoV-2. The samples were drawn from two sources: the first 160 participants of the ongoing ImmuneRACE study, and 1,000 to 1,500 subjects contributed by 6 global collaborators. Sample metadata almost always included a de-identified subject ID, COVID-19 status, age in years and sex. Where available, HLA class I and class II types were obtained from metadata supplied by the sample provider rather than from assay-based typing.

At the junction V is shortened by 2 bases and J by 1 base, with 17 bases in between. Taken from cysteine to phenylalanine, the CDR3 has 17 residues. CDR3 DNA only is kept here, 51 bases in frame from base 1. This clone was observed a single time. Its antigen is not yet known. No base quality values were provided; no much bigger clone lies one nucleotide off. TCRbeta CDR3 regions were amplified from genomic DNA by means of the immunoSEQ Assay, a bias-controlled multiplex PCR. Per the original workflow: Nucleated cell counts per sample were estimated from amplification of reference gene primers within the assay. To quantify the absolute abundance of each unique TCRbeta CDR3 rearrangement, sequence reads were collapsed and filtered. For each sample, productive Simpson clonality was calculated as the square root of Simpson's diversity index across productive rearrangements. Entries here come from immuneACCESS through TCRdb and include only in-frame sequences with V and J called. Some clones fail to appear in such tables; in the studies checked, an unresolved V gene covers under half of the shortfall, and the cause of the remainder is unknown. V, J and clone size derive from that table, while D and trimming were established from the DNA sequence. The sample contains approximately 320,000 clones, roughly nine tenths of them found a single time. The top ten clones comprise more than 9.5% of the sample.

The paper as a whole reports these results and caveats: The amount of clinical and demographic metadata varied by source and participant and was provided uncurated.

At one collaborating source in Seattle, patients were enrolled during active infection and were followed longitudinally through the course of disease. The collaborating institutions used their own protocols to collect whole blood in K2EDTA tubes. Collaborator samples were shipped for TCRbeta analysis as frozen whole blood, isolated PBMCs, or DNA extracted from either sample type. Specimen: peripheral blood. The chain is assembled from TRBV23-1 and TRBJ2-5; a weak D assignment points to TRBD1 (6 bases agree). TRBV23-1 is an ORF; its function is uncertain. This TCR derives from a woman between 25 and 40 years old with COVID-19, enrolled during active disease. CDR3 protein: CASSQPKDRCLQETQYF. The sequenced DNA: TGCGCCAGCAGTCAACCGAAGGACAGATGCCTCCAAGAGACCCAGTACTTC.